These 7 T cell receptor beta chains share one sample of origin, sequenced in a study of blood T cell repertoires in COVID-19. The method was immunoSEQ multiplex PCR; TCRdb's version includes in-frame clones alone and lacks a portion of them. This table has approximately 250,000 clones, 88% appearing once. The sample consisted of PBMCs or T cells enriched from blood (not recorded which). All receptors derive from an older woman in a cohort exposed to, infected with or recovered from COVID-19 (not recorded which).

This rearrangement joins TRBV5-6 to TRBJ1-2; D remains unclear. Germline V gene lookup returns CDR1 SGHDT and CDR2 YYEEEE. With 0 bases removed from V and 0 bases from J, the gap between germline ends came to 6 bases. The CDR3 covers 14 residues. CDR3: CASSLGTANYGYTF. The CDR3 bases are TGTGCCAGCAGCTTGGGCACAGCTAACTATGGCTACACCTTC.

This clone was detected a few times. The chain uses TRBV2 and TRBJ1-1, with TRBD1 matching 8 bases. This CDR3 is 15 amino acids long. In germline, CDR1 is SNHLY, CDR2 FYNNEI. J gave up 5 bases and V 6 bases, and 11 bases lay outside the gene matches. CDR3 nucleotide sequence: TGTGCCAGCAGCCCTAGGACAGGGAAGAAAACTGAAGCTTTCTTT. Protein sequence: CASSPRTGKKTEAFF.

V is TRBV18 and J is TRBJ1-6; weak D call: TRBD1 (5 bases). V was clipped by 0 bases and J by 3 bases, with 12 bases between them. This CDR3 region has 17 residues. The V gene's germline CDR1 is KGHSH and CDR2 LQKENI. CDR3 residues: CASSPPGVQGYNSPLHF. CDR3 in DNA: TGTGCCAGCTCACCACCGGGCGTGCAGGGCTATAATTCACCCCTCCACTTT.

This clone was detected only a few times. The chain joins TRBV6-5 to TRBJ2-4, with TRBD1 matching 10 bases. This CDR3 region has 15 residues. With 6 bases clipped from V and 0 bases from J, the junction kept 2 bases outside the gene matches. Germline V lookup: CDR1 MNHEY, CDR2 SVGAGI. CDR3 nucleotide sequence: TGTGCCAGCAGGGGGACAGGGGCAGCCAAAAACATTCAGTACTTC. The encoded protein is CASRGTGAAKNIQYF.

The chain carries TRBV28 and TRBJ1-5; TRBD1 aligns across 9 bases. Germline V gives CDR1 MDHEN, CDR2 SYDVKM. V shed 8 bases and J 3 bases; nucleotides not matched to a gene: 5. The CDR3 consists of 14 residues. The CDR3 sequence: CASRTGGDNQPQHF. CDR3 coding DNA: TGTGCCAGCCGTACAGGGGGCGACAATCAGCCCCAGCATTTT.

V and J are TRBV9 and TRBJ1-3; tentative D call: TRBD1 (5 bases). With 4 bases removed from V and 2 bases from J, the gap between germline ends came to 13 bases. The length of the CDR3 is 15 residues. Per germline, CDR1 SGDLS and CDR2 YYNGEE. The CDR3 coding sequence is TGTGCCAGCAGCCCCGCGGGGGTAACTGGAAACACCATATATTTT. Protein product: CASSPAGVTGNTIYF.

The V call is TRBV20-1, the J call TRBJ2-7; no reliable D call. Germline V lookup: CDR1 DFQATT, CDR2 SNEGSKA (reference sequence). The V end was cut by 1 base, the J end by 3 bases, with 4 bases between. The CDR3 sequence is 11 residues long. CDR3 nucleotides: TGCAGTGCTAGAGTCGGCTACGAGCAGTACTTC. This codes for CSARVGYEQYF.